The T cell receptor (beta chain) under discussion was sequenced for a study of cytomegalovirus exposure and HLA in healthy donors. Whole-study results and caveats: In most subjects, TCR beta sequences reportedly gave accurate predictions of HLA-A and HLA-B alleles. Fewer N-insertions than the approximately 700-donor mean were reportedly shown by an Asian-associated ancestry cluster in a later analysis. Using a false discovery rate of 0.05, a later analysis showed that about 16,000 TCR beta sequences were associated with HLA alleles. Most TCR beta V segments were productive about 87% or about 30% of the time in an earlier analysis.

A word on this clone: The antigen remains unidentified.

13 Jbeta primers and 60 Vbeta primers were used for the PCR. Clones were read by immunoSEQ multiplex PCR, and TCRdb kept only the in-frame ones, dropping some. Reported are about 140,000 clones; the ten largest clones contain 2.2%. The CDR3 extends over 14 amino acids. V dropped 1 base and J dropped 5 bases, with 9 bases sitting between them. Germline CDR1 reads MNHNS; CDR2 reads SASEGT. The origin of this receptor is a woman aged 18-30 years in good health and CMV-seronegative. What was sequenced was PBMCs. V and J are TRBV6-1 and TRBJ2-1; the D gene is possibly TRBD1 (6 bases). As DNA, the CDR3 is TGTGCCAGCAGTGAAGGGACAGTTGACAATGAGCAGTTCTTC. Translation: CASSEGTVDNEQFF.